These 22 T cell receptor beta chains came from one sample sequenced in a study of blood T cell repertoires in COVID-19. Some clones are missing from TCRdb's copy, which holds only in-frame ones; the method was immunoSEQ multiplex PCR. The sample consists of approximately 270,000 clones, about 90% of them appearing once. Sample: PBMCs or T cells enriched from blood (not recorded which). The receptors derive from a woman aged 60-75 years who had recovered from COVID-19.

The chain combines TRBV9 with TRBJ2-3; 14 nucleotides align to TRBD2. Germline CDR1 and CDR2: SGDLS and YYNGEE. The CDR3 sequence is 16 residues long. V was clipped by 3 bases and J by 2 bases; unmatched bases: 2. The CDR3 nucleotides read TGTGCCAGCAGCGCGACTAGCGGGAGGGCCACAGATACGCAGTATTTT. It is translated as CASSATSGRATDTQYF.

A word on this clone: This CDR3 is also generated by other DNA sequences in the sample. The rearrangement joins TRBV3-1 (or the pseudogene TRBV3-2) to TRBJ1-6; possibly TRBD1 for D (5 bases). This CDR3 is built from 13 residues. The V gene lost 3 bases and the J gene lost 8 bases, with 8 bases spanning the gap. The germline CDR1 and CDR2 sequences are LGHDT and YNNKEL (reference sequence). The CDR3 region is CASSQGGDSPLHF. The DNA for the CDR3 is TGTGCCAGCAGCCAGGGGGGGGATTCACCCCTCCACTTT.

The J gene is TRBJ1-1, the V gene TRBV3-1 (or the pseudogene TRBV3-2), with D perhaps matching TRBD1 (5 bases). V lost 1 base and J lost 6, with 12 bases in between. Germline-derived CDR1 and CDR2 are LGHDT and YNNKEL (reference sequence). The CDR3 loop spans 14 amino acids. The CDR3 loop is CASSQASGWAEAFF. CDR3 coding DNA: TGTGCCAGCAGCCAAGCGTCAGGGTGGGCTGAAGCTTTCTTT.

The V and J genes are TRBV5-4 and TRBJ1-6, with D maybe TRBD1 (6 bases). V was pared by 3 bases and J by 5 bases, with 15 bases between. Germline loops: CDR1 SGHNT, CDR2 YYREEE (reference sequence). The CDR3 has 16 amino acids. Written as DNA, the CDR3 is TGTGCCAGCAGCTGGGATTTGGGGGCCCATAATTCACCCCTCCACTTT. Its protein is CASSWDLGAHNSPLHF.

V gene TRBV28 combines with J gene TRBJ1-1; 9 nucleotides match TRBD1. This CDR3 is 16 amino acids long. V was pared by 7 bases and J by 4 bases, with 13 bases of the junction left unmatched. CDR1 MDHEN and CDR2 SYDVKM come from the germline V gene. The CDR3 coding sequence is TGTGCCAGCACCCCCGGGACCGCGGACAGGGGCACTGAAGCTTTCTTT. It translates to CASTPGTADRGTEAFF.

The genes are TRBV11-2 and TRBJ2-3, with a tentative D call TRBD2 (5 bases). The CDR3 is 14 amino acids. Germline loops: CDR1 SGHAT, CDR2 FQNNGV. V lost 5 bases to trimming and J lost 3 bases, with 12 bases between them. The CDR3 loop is CASSPRWETDTQYF. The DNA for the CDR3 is TGTGCCAGCAGCCCCCGGTGGGAGACAGATACGCAGTATTTT.

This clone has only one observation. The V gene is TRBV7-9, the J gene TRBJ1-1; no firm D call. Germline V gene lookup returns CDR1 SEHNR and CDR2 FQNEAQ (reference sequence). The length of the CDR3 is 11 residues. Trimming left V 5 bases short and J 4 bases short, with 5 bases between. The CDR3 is CASSPLTEAFF. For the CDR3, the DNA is TGTGCCAGCAGCCCCCTCACTGAAGCTTTCTTT.

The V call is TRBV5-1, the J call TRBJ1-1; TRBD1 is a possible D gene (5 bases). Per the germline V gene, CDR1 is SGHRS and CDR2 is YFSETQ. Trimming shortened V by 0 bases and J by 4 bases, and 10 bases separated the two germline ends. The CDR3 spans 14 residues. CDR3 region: CASSLGGGFTEAFF. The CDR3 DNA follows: TGCGCCAGCAGCTTGGGCGGGGGTTTCACTGAAGCTTTCTTT.

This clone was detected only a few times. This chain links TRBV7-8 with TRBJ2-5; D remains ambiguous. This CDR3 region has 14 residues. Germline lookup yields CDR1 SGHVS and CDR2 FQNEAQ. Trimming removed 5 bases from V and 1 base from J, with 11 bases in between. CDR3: CASSPRLGQETQYF. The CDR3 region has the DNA TGTGCCAGCAGCCCCAGACTGGGCCAAGAGACCCAGTACTTC.

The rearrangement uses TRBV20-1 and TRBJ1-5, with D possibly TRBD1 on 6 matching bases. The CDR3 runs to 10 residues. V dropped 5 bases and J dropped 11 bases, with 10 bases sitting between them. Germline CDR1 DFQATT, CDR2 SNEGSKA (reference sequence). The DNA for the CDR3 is TGCAGTGCTCAACAGGGAGCCCAGCATTTT. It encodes CSAQQGAQHF.

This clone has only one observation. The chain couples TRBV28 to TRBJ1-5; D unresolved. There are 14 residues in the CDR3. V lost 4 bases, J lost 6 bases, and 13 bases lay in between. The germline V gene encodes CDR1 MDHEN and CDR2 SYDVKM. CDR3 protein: CASSSHAPPQPQHF. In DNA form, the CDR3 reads TGTGCCAGCAGTTCACATGCCCCGCCTCAGCCCCAGCATTTT.

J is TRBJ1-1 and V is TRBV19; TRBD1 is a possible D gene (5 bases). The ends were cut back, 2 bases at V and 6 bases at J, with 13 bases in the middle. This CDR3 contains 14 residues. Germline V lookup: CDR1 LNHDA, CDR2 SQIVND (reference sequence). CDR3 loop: CASSIWAQGPEAFF. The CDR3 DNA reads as TGTGCCAGTAGTATATGGGCCCAGGGTCCTGAAGCTTTCTTT.

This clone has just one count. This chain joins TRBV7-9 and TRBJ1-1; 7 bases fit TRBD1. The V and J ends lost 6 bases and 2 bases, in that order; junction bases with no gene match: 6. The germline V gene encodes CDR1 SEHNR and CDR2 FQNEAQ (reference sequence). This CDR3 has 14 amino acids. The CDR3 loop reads CASSIGTVNTEAFF. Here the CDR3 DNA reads TGTGCCAGCAGTATTGGGACAGTAAACACTGAAGCTTTCTTT.

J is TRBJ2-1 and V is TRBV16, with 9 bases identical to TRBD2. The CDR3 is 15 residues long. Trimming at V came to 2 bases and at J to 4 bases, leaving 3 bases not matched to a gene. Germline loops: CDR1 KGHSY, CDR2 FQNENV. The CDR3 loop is CASSQKAGGYNEQFF. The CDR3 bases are TGTGCCAGCAGCCAAAAAGCGGGAGGTTACAATGAGCAGTTCTTC.

As DNA, the CDR3 is TGTGCCAGCAGCCTGGACTCCACTGAAGCTTTCTTT. It translates to CASSLDSTEAFF. The rearrangement links TRBV7-8 to TRBJ1-1, with D unclear. The germline V and J ends were trimmed by 5 bases and 4 bases, with 8 bases remaining between them. Looked up from germline, CDR1 is SGHVS and CDR2 is FQNEAQ. The length of the CDR3 is 12 residues.

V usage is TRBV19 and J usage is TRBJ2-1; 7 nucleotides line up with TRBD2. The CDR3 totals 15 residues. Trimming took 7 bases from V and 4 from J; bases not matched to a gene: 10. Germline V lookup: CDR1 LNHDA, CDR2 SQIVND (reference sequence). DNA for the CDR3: TGTGCCAGTACCACGAGGTCAGCGGGGTACAATGAGCAGTTCTTC. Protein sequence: CASTTRSAGYNEQFF.

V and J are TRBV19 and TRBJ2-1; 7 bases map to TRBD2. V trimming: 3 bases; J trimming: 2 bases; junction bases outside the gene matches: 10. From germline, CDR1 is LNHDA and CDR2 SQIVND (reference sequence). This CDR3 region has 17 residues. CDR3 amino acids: CASSIQSSGATYNEQFF. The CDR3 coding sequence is TGTGCCAGTAGTATCCAATCTAGCGGAGCTACCTACAATGAGCAGTTCTTC.

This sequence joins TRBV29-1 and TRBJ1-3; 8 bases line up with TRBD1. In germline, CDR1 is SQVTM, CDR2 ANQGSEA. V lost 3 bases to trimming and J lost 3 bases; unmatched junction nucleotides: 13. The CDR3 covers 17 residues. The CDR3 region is CSVEDLRQGISGNTIYF. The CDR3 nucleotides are TGCAGCGTTGAGGATTTGAGACAGGGGATAAGTGGAAACACCATATATTTT. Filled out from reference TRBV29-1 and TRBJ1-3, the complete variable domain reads SAVISQKPSRDICQRGTSLTIQCQVDSQVTMMFWYRQQPGQSLTLIATANQGSEATYESGFVIDKFPISRPNLTFSTLTVSNMSPEDSSIYLCSVEDLRQGISGNTIYFGEGSWLTVV.

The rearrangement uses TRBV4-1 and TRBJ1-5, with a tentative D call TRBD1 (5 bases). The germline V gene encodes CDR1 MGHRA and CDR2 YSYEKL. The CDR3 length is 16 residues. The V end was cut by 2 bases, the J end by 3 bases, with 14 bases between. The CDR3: CASSQNVLDNNQPQHF. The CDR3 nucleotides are TGCGCCAGCAGCCAAAACGTCCTGGACAACAATCAGCCCCAGCATTTT.

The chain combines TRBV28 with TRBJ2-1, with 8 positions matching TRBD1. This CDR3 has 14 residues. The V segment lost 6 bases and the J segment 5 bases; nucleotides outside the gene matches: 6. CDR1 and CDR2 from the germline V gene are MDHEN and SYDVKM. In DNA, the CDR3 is TGTGCCAGCAGACCAGGGGGCTTAAACAATGAGCAGTTCTTC. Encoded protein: CASRPGGLNNEQFF. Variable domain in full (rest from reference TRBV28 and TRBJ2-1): DVKVTQSSRYLVKRTGEKVFLECVQDMDHENMFWYRQDPGLGLRLIYFSYDVKMKEKGDIPEGYSVSREKKERFSLILESASTNQTSMYLCASRPGGLNNEQFFGPGTRLTVL.

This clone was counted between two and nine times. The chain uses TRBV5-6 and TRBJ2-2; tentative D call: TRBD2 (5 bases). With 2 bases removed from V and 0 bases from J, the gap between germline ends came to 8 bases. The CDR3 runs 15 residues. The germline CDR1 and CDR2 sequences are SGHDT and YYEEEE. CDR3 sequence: CASSLSSANTGELFF. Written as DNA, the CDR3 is TGTGCCAGCAGCTTAAGTAGCGCGAACACCGGGGAGCTGTTTTTT.

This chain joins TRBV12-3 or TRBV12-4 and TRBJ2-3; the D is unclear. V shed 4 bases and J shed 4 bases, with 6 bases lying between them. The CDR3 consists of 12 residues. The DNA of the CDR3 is TGTGCCAGCAGTTCTAGGTCAGATACGCAGTATTTT. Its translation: CASSSRSDTQYF.